These 10 T cell receptor beta chains share one sample of origin, sequenced in a study of vaccination and CD4 T cells after COVID-19. Treatment noted: roughly 11-day PBMC culture with coronavirus spike peptide pools or control peptides (ViraFEST assay). For these TCRs, the target antigens are not known. Oncomine TCR Beta short-read sequencing was applied to DNA from cultured CD4+ T cells. TCRdb independently ran MiXCR on the PCR reads; one entry per CDR3 protein. The sample records 5,500 to 8,000 distinct CDR3 sequences, about 76% being singletons. The sample taken for sequencing was CD4+ T cells from blood, cultured in vitro. The source of these receptors is a human donor who had recovered from COVID-19.

In this sample, this clonotype turned up a few times. The chain uses TRBV7-9 and TRBJ1-1, with D perhaps matching TRBD1 (5 bases). The CDR3 is 14 residues long. Trimming took off 0 bases at V and 3 bases at J, with 8 bases between the two ends. The V gene's germline CDR1 is SEHNR and CDR2 FQNEAQ (reference sequence). CDR3 in amino acids: CASSLAWGYTEAFF. CDR3 in DNA: TGTGCCAGCAGCTTAGCGTGGGGGTACACTGAAGCTTTCTTT.

The gene calls are TRBV20-1 and TRBJ2-3; 11 positions agree with TRBD2. The CDR3 contains 17 residues. Germline V gene sequence: CDR1 DFQATT, CDR2 SNEGSKA (reference sequence). V dropped 0 bases and J dropped 3; count of bases not matched to a gene: 8. The CDR3: CSARDRVAGGLTDTQYF. The CDR3 DNA reads TGCAGTGCTAGAGATAGGGTAGCGGGAGGGTTGACAGATACGCAGTATTTT.

The chain carries TRBV10-3 and TRBJ1-5, with unresolved D. Germline CDR1 is ENHRY and CDR2 is SYGVKD. This CDR3 has 16 amino acids. Trimming pared 4 bases from V and 0 bases from J, leaving 13 bases between. Here the CDR3 reads CAISGTPDDSNQPQHF. CDR3 DNA sequence: TGTGCCATCAGTGGGACTCCGGATGATAGCAATCAGCCCCAGCATTTT.

This clonotype was detected once. The J gene is TRBJ2-5, the V gene TRBV27; 9 nucleotides align to TRBD1. The germline V gene has CDR1 MNHEY and CDR2 SMNVEV (reference sequence). The CDR3 is 15 amino acids. The V gene end was trimmed by 2 bases and the J gene end by 6 bases; junction bases not matched to a gene: 7. In DNA, the CDR3 is TGTGCCAGCAGTTTAAACGGGGACAGGGATCAGACCCAGTACTTC. This encodes CASSLNGDRDQTQYF.

This clonotype was picked up a small number of times. The chain employs TRBV20-1 and TRBJ1-6; 7 bases fit TRBD1. Germline V gene lookup returns CDR1 DFQATT and CDR2 SNEGSKA (reference sequence). CDR3 length equals 16 residues. The V and J ends lost 1 base and 6 bases, in that order; junction bases with no gene match: 9. The CDR3 DNA reads TGCAGTGCTAGAGGGGGACAGTTCTCCGGTAATTCACCCCTCCACTTT. This gives the protein CSARGGQFSGNSPLHF.

This sequence joins TRBV4-1 and TRBJ1-1; D gene unclear. The CDR3 spans 16 residues. Trimming cost V 3 bases and J 1 base, with 15 bases left between them. CDR1 is MGHRA, CDR2 YSYEKL, per germline. The CDR3 nucleotides are TGCGCCAGCAGCCACCGCATTGGGCAGAAGAACACTGAAGCTTTCTTT. It is translated as CASSHRIGQKNTEAFF.

The chain links TRBV29-1 to TRBJ1-2, with D unclear. This CDR3 has 15 amino acids. The V end was cut by 4 bases, the J end by 7 bases, with 22 bases between. Germline V lookup: CDR1 SQVTM, CDR2 ANQGSEA. CDR3 bases: TGCAGCGTTGTACGTCCTAACGCCGTTAATGGTGGCTACACCTTC. As protein: CSVVRPNAVNGGYTF.

J is TRBJ2-1 and V is TRBV20-1, with TRBD2 matching over 7 bases. With V trimmed by 0 bases and J by 2 bases, 4 bases remained unmatched. This CDR3 contains 15 residues. Germline CDR1 reads DFQATT; CDR2 reads SNEGSKA (reference sequence). The CDR3 is CSARDSLAAYNEQFF. CDR3 sequence (DNA): TGCAGTGCTAGAGATAGCCTAGCGGCCTACAATGAGCAGTTCTTC.

The CDR3 protein is CASSPGEKQYF. CDR3 sequence (DNA): TGTGCCAGCAGTCCCGGGGAGAAGCAGTACTTC. This chain links TRBV6-1 with TRBJ2-7; possibly TRBD2 for D (5 bases). The germline V gene has CDR1 MNHNS and CDR2 SASEGT. This CDR3 comprises 11 residues. V lost 5 bases and J 8 bases, leaving 10 bases between the germline ends.

The rearrangement links TRBV7-9 to TRBJ2-3; 11 nucleotides match TRBD2. The CDR3 is 15 residues long. Germline CDR1 is SEHNR and CDR2 is FQNEAQ (reference sequence). Germline trimming cut 5 bases from V and 5 bases from J; bases unmatched to any gene: 6. CDR3: CASSNLAGGGDTQYF. The CDR3 DNA reads as TGTGCCAGCAGCAACTTAGCGGGAGGGGGAGATACGCAGTATTTT.